The clone carrying this T cell receptor (beta chain) showed up just once. Its antigen is as yet unknown. Selection for sequencing was limited to patients who had shown CD8+CD57+ cell expansion by flow cytometry. As a group, the patients uniformly had severe acquired aplastic anemia. The CDR3 is 14 amino acids. Trimming took off 6 bases at V and 2 bases at J, with 14 bases between the two ends. Germline V gene lookup returns CDR1 ENHRY and CDR2 SYGVKD. This record comes from a study of CD8+CD57+ T cells in acquired aplastic anemia. The template for TCR beta VDJ and CDR3 sequence profiling was genomic DNA. TCRdb re-called the reads through MiXCR, storing one row per CDR3 protein. The sample records approximately 200,000 distinct CDR3 sequences, around 49% being singletons. Overall study results and limits: About 27 shared CD8+ CDR3s appeared highly expressed within patients' immunodominant clones. Levels of CD8+ Simpson's diversity were not significantly distinct in patients versus controls.

Sequenced input: sorted CD4+, CD8+, or CD8+CD57+ T cells (not recorded which) from PBMCs. The receptor was derived from a human donor with aplastic anemia. V is TRBV10-3 and J is TRBJ2-7; maybe TRBD1 (6 bases). The CDR3 is CAISRTAGPYEQYF. CDR3 DNA: TGTGCCATCAGCCGGACAGCCGGCCCCTACGAGCAGTACTTC.